This entry lists 13 T cell receptor beta chains sequenced from one sample in a study of post-analysis software for immune sequencing data. Carried by the TCR beta cDNA libraries were unique molecular identifiers. Each CDR3 protein is one row after TCRdb ran MiXCR on the PCR reads. The data contain 350,000 to 450,000 distinct CDR3 sequences, roughly 38% of them seen just once; the ten biggest clones take up about 8%. These receptors have no known antigen. Study-level points and caveats: Roughly five TRBV segments appeared more often in patients than in controls, and TRBV5-6, TRBV5-1 and TRBV20-1 were among these.

The sequenced sample consisted of blood. The receptor source for this set is a girl aged 2-10 years with multiple sclerosis.

The rearrangement uses TRBV6-1 and TRBJ2-7; 9 nucleotides match TRBD2. The CDR3 is 15 residues long. With V trimmed by 3 bases and J by 6 bases, 9 bases remained unmatched. The germline V gene has CDR1 MNHNS and CDR2 SASEGT. Written as DNA, the CDR3 is TGTGCCAGCAGTGACCTCCCGGGACTAGCATTCGAGCAGTACTTC. Translating gives CASSDLPGLAFEQYF.

This clonotype was counted only a few times. The V and J genes are TRBV20-1 and TRBJ2-6; D not certain. V lost 3 bases to trimming and J lost 4 bases, with 4 bases between them. Per the germline V gene, CDR1 is DFQATT and CDR2 is SNEGSKA (reference sequence). The length of the CDR3 is 12 residues. The CDR3 reads CSASPGANVLTF. CDR3 nucleotide sequence: TGCAGTGCTAGTCCAGGGGCCAACGTCCTGACTTTC.

The chain joins TRBV4-1 to TRBJ1-1; unclear D gene. There are 16 residues in the CDR3. The V end lost 3 bases, the J end lost 0 bases, and 14 bases lay between the germline ends. Germline V gene lookup returns CDR1 MGHRA and CDR2 YSYEKL. The CDR3 protein is CASSQGSRRLNTEAFF. For the CDR3, the DNA is TGCGCCAGCAGCCAGGGGTCGCGGAGGCTGAACACTGAAGCTTTCTTT.

The gene calls are TRBV9 and TRBJ2-1, with D possibly being TRBD1 (5 bases). Germline-derived CDR1 and CDR2 are SGDLS and YYNGEE. This CDR3 has 15 amino acids. Deletions cut 0 bases from V and 3 bases from J, with 10 bases between. Here the CDR3 DNA reads TGTGCCAGCAGCGTAGCCCAGGGCTACTACAATGAGCAGTTCTTC. This translates into CASSVAQGYYNEQFF.

Notes on this clonotype: The junction and the germline gene differ at one end; a read error may be behind it. This rearrangement joins TRBV4-2 to TRBJ2-7, with TRBD1 as a possible D gene (6 bases). In germline, CDR1 is LGHNA, CDR2 YNFKEQ. This CDR3 is 15 amino acids long. The CDR3 protein is CANSRPGPQGGEQYF. As DNA, the CDR3 is TGTGCCAACAGCCGACCGGGACCACAGGGCGGCGAGCAGTACTTC.

This clonotype has more than one count but fewer than ten. J is TRBJ2-1 and V is TRBV29-1; 9 bases align to TRBD1. The CDR3 consists of 14 residues. Germline CDR1 reads SQVTM; CDR2 reads ANQGSEA. Losses at the gene ends were 3 bases for V and 7 bases for J; bases not matched to a gene: 7. The CDR3 reads CSVDTGTGRNEQFF. The DNA for the CDR3 is TGCAGCGTTGACACCGGGACAGGGAGGAATGAGCAGTTCTTC.

A few counts support this clonotype. The V call is TRBV29-1, the J call TRBJ1-1, with D uncertain. The germline V gene has CDR1 SQVTM and CDR2 ANQGSEA. The CDR3 runs to 11 residues. Trimming pared 4 bases from V and 3 bases from J, leaving 6 bases between. CDR3 residues: CSVAHYTEAFF. CDR3 coding DNA: TGCAGCGTTGCGCACTACACTGAAGCTTTCTTT.

The rearrangement links TRBV10-2 to TRBJ1-5, with D tentatively TRBD1 (5 bases). Trimming pared 6 bases from V and 10 bases from J, leaving 16 bases between. This CDR3 spans 13 amino acids. The germline CDR1 and CDR2 sequences are WSHSY and SAAADI. The DNA of the CDR3 is TGCGCCAGCAGGGGGGTGCAAGCCGGCCCCCAGCATTTT. Translated, it gives CASRGVQAGPQHF.

The chain combines TRBV27 with TRBJ2-7; 7 bases map to TRBD2. The CDR3 sequence is 14 residues long. Germline CDR1 is MNHEY and CDR2 is SMNVEV (reference sequence). V was clipped by 3 bases and J by 2 bases; unmatched bases: 4. For the CDR3, the DNA is TGTGCCAGCAGTTTCGGGGGGTCGGCCTACGAGCAGTACTTC. Protein sequence: CASSFGGSAYEQYF.

In its sample, this clonotype was seen a few times. V and J are TRBV27 and TRBJ2-1, with D tentatively TRBD2 (5 bases). This CDR3 is 17 amino acids long. Trimming took off 0 bases at V and 3 bases at J, with 15 bases between the two ends. The germline gives CDR1 MNHEY, CDR2 SMNVEV (reference sequence). CDR3 sequence: CASSLSQRHLNYNEQFF. The CDR3 DNA sequence: TGTGCCAGCAGTTTATCCCAGCGGCACCTCAACTACAATGAGCAGTTCTTC.

The V call is TRBV7-9, the J call TRBJ2-5; the D gene is possibly TRBD1 (6 bases). V shed 0 bases and J shed 5 bases, with 16 bases lying between them. Germline values: CDR1 SEHNR, CDR2 FQNEAQ (reference sequence). The length of the CDR3 is 16 residues. CDR3 coding DNA: TGTGCCAGCAGCTTAGCCGGACAGATTTCGGGGGAGACCCAGTACTTC. This gives the protein CASSLAGQISGETQYF.

The CDR3: CSATTGGRKTQYF. The CDR3 DNA follows: TGCAGTGCTACCACCGGTGGCCGCAAGACCCAGTACTTC. The rearrangement uses TRBV20-1 and TRBJ2-7; unclear D gene. The J call may be incorrect, as the DNA end agrees better with TRBJ2-5. This CDR3 region has 13 residues. CDR1 is DFQATT and CDR2 is SNEGSKA in the germline V gene (reference sequence).

This clonotype occurred a few times. This chain's CDR3 is CASSQVLAGFTDTQYF. The CDR3 DNA follows: TGCGCCAGCAGCCAAGTACTAGCGGGGTTTACAGATACGCAGTATTTT. V and J are TRBV4-1 and TRBJ2-3; 10 bases are a match to TRBD2. The trim removed 1 base at V and 3 bases at J, leaving 4 bases unmatched. The germline V gene has CDR1 MGHRA and CDR2 YSYEKL. The length of the CDR3 is 16 residues.